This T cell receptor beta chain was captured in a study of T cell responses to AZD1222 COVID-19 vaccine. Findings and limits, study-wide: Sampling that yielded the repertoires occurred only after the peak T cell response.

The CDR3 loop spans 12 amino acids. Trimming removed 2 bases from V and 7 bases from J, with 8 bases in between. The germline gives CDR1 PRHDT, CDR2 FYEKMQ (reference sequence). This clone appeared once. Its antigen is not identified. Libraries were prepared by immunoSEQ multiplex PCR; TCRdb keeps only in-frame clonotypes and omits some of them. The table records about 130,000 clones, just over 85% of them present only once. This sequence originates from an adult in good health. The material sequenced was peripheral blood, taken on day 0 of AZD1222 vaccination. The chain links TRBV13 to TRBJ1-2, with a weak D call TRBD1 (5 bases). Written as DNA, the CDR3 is TGTGCCAGCAGCTTACGGGGGTCTGGCTACACCTTC. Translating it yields CASSLRGSGYTF.